This T cell receptor beta chain originates from a study of siplizumab effects on memory and regulatory T cells. A word on this clone: Its specificity is not known.

Per-sample assaying covered 80,000 to 100,000 TCR templates. Here immunoSEQ multiplex PCR was the method, and the copy in TCRdb shows in-frame clones only, minus some. The sample carries approximately 10,000 clones, more than 45% recorded once. Germline CDR1 SEHNR, CDR2 FQNEAQ (reference sequence). The CDR3 sequence is 17 residues long. The V segment lost 2 bases and the J segment 2 bases; nucleotides outside the gene matches: 5. Over a period of roughly 6 days at 37 degrees C, the mixed lymphocyte reaction cells were cocultured. This TCR was sampled from a human donor in good health; the cells came from an allogeneic mixed lymphocyte reaction. Some clones in this sample may be carry-over from other donors' samples. The rearrangement uses TRBV7-9 and TRBJ2-7, with 14 positions matching TRBD2. Specimen: CFSE-low (dividing) CD8+ T cells sorted from an allogeneic mixed lymphocyte reaction. The CDR3 coding sequence is TGTGCCAGCAGCTTACCGGGACTAGCGGGAGTACCCTACGAGCAGTACTTC. Amino acid sequence: CASSLPGLAGVPYEQYF. The full variable domain, with the rest looked up from reference TRBV7-9 and TRBJ2-7, is DTGVSQNPRHKITKRGQNVTFRCDPISEHNRLYWYRQTLGQGPEFLTYFQNEAQLEKSRLLSDRFSAERPKGSFSTLEIQRTEQGDSAMYLCASSLPGLAGVPYEQYFGPGTRLTVT.